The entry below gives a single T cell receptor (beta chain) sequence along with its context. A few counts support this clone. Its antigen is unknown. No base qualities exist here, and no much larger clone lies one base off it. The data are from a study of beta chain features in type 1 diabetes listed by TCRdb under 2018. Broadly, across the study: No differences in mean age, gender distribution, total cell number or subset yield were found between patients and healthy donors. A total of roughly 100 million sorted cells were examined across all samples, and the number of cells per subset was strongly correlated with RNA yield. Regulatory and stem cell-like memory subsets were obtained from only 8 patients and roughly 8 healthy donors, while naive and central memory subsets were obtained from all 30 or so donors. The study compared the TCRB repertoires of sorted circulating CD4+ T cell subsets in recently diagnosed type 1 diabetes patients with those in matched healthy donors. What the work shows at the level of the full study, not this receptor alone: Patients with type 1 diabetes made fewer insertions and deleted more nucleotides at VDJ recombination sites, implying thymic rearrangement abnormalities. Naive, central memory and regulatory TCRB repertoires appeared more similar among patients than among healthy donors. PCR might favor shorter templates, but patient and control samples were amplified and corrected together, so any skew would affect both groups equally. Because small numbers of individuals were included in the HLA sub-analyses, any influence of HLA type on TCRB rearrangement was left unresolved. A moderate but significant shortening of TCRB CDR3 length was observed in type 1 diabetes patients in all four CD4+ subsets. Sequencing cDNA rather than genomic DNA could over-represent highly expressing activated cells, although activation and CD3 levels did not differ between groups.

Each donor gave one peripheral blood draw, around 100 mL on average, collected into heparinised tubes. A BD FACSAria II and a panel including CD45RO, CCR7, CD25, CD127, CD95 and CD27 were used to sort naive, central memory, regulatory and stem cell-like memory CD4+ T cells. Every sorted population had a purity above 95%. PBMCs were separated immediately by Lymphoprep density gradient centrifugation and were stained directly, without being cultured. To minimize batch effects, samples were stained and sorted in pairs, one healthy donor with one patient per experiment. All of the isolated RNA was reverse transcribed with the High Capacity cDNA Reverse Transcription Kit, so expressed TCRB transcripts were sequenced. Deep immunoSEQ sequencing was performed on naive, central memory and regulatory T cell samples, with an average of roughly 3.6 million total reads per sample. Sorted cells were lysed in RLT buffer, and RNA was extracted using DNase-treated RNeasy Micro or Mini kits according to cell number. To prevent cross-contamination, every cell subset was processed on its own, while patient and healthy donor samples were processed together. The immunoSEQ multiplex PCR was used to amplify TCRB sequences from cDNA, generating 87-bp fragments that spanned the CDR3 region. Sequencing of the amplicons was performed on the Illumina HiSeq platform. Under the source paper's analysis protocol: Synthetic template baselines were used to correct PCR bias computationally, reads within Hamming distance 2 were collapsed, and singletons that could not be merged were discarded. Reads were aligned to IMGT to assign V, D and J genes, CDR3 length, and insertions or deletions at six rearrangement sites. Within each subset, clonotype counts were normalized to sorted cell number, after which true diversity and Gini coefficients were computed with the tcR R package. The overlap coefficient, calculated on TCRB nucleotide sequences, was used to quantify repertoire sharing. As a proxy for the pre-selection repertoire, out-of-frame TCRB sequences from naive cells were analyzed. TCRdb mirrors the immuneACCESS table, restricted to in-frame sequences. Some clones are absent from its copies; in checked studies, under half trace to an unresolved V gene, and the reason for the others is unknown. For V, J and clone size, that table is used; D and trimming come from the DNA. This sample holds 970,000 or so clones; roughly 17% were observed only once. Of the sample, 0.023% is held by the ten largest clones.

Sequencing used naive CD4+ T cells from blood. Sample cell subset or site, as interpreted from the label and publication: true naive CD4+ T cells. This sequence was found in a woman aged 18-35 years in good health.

The CDR3: CASGKGGEAKNIQYF. Read as DNA, the sequence is TGTGCCAGCGGAAAAGGGGGGGAAGCCAAAAACATTCAGTACTTC. The chain is made from TRBV7-2 and TRBJ2-4, with a tentative D gene TRBD2 over 7 matching bases. CDR1 and CDR2, looked up from the germline V gene, are SGHTA and FQGNSA. The CDR3 goes from the cysteine to the phenylalanine over 15 residues. The entry retains the CDR3 DNA only, 45 bases that are in frame from base 1. The V end loses 8 bases and the J end loses 0 bases, and a stretch of 14 bases separates them.